The 27 T cell receptor beta chains given below trace back to one sample, sequenced in a study of CD8 T cells in Susac syndrome. An input of 0.5 to 1 ug of RNA was subjected to reverse transcription using random hexamers. MiXCR, run by TCRdb on the immunoSEQ multiplex PCR reads, gives a single entry per CDR3 protein. Counted here are 85,000 to 130,000 distinct CDR3 sequences, roughly 94% occurring once; the ten biggest clones make up 0.41%. The specimen was CD8+ T cells from PBMCs. These receptors were collected from a human donor with Susac syndrome.

The V call is TRBV9, the J call TRBJ1-2; no reliable D call. The V end lost 5 bases, the J end lost 4 bases, and 12 bases lay between the germline ends. The CDR3 consists of 13 residues. Looked up from germline, CDR1 is SGDLS and CDR2 is YYNGEE. The CDR3 sequence: CASRGTRPYGYTF. The CDR3 nucleotides are TGTGCCAGCAGGGGAACCCGACCCTATGGCTACACCTTC.

This clonotype was seen only once. J is TRBJ2-1 and V is TRBV7-9; no reliable D call. The V and J ends lost 3 bases and 8 bases respectively, with 8 bases between them. The germline V gene encodes CDR1 SEHNR and CDR2 FQNEAQ (reference sequence). CDR3 size: 12 residues. This CDR3 reads CASSFSQDEQFF. DNA for the CDR3: TGTGCCAGCAGCTTTAGCCAGGATGAGCAGTTCTTC. Filled out from reference TRBV7-9 and TRBJ2-1, the complete variable domain reads DTGVSQNPRHKITKRGQNVTFRCDPISEHNRLYWYRQTLGQGPEFLTYFQNEAQLEKSRLLSDRFSAERPKGSFSTLEIQRTEQGDSAMYLCASSFSQDEQFFGPGTRLTVL.

This rearrangement joins TRBV4-2 to TRBJ2-7; D perhaps matches TRBD2 (6 bases). The germline V gene encodes CDR1 LGHNA and CDR2 YNFKEQ. V lost 0 bases and J 13 bases, leaving 22 bases between the germline ends. The CDR3 loop spans 15 amino acids. The chain's CDR3 is CASSQDIRSARAGYF. The CDR3 nucleotides read TGTGCCAGCAGCCAAGATATCAGGTCCGCCAGGGCGGGATACTTC.

The rearrangement joins TRBV29-1 to TRBJ2-3; D call uncertain. Per germline, CDR1 SQVTM and CDR2 ANQGSEA. Trimming removed 4 bases from V and 2 bases from J, with 7 bases in between. CDR3 length equals 12 residues. CDR3 residues: CSVVDDTDTQYF. In DNA form, the CDR3 reads TGCAGCGTTGTGGACGACACAGATACGCAGTATTTT.

The chain joins TRBV20-1 to TRBJ1-5; the D is unclear. This CDR3 region has 13 residues. Germline V CDR1 and CDR2: DFQATT, SNEGSKA (reference sequence). V gave up 4 bases and J gave up 5 bases, with 12 bases separating them. The chain's CDR3 is CSATPGLDQPQHF. The CDR3 region has the DNA TGCAGTGCTACCCCCGGGTTGGATCAGCCCCAGCATTTT.

The chain combines TRBV20-1 with TRBJ1-5; D is undetermined. This CDR3 region has 13 residues. The germline V gene encodes CDR1 DFQATT and CDR2 SNEGSKA (reference sequence). V was cut by 0 bases and J by 2 bases, with 5 bases left in between. The CDR3 reads CSARDSGNQPQHF. The CDR3 bases are TGCAGTGCTAGAGATTCGGGCAATCAGCCCCAGCATTTT.

V gene TRBV20-1 combines with J gene TRBJ2-7; 12 positions agree with TRBD1. This CDR3 has 15 residues. V shed 3 bases, J shed 7 bases, and the junction held 10 bases outside the gene matches. Germline CDR1 DFQATT, CDR2 SNEGSKA (reference sequence). CDR3 sequence (DNA): TGCAGTGCTAGTGACCGGGACAGGGGGCAAGGAGAGCAGTACTTC. Protein: CSASDRDRGQGEQYF.

The chain links TRBV27 to TRBJ2-3; possibly TRBD1 or TRBD2 for D (5 bases each). The CDR3 sequence is 15 residues long. Germline lookup yields CDR1 MNHEY and CDR2 SMNVEV (reference sequence). Trimming removed 1 base from V and 5 bases from J, with 13 bases in between. The CDR3, as DNA: TGTGCCAGCAGTTTATACCAGGGCGCGGGAGATACGCAGTATTTT. It yields the protein CASSLYQGAGDTQYF.

The chain joins TRBV7-9 to TRBJ2-7; D is unresolved. V dropped 7 bases and J dropped 6 bases, with 10 bases sitting between them. Per the germline V gene, CDR1 is SEHNR and CDR2 is FQNEAQ (reference sequence). This CDR3 is built from 11 residues. CDR3 DNA: TGTGCCAGCAACTCCCTAGGCGAGCAGTACTTC. It codes for CASNSLGEQYF.

The chain recombines TRBV20-1 with TRBJ1-5, with D unresolved. The CDR3 spans 16 residues. V dropped 1 base and J dropped 4 bases, with 17 bases sitting between them. Germline V lookup: CDR1 DFQATT, CDR2 SNEGSKA (reference sequence). The CDR3 coding sequence is TGCAGTGCTAGAGGCCTCCGGACGATCGCTAATCAGCCCCAGCATTTT. As protein: CSARGLRTIANQPQHF.

The chain employs TRBV23-1 and TRBJ2-7, with 10 positions matching TRBD2. TRBV23-1 is an ORF for which the function is uncertain. CDR3 length equals 15 residues. V trimming: 4 bases; J trimming: 1 base; junction bases outside the gene matches: 4. CDR3 nucleotides: TGCGCCAGCAGTCTAGCGGGGGGCCTTTCCTACGAGCAGTACTTC. Translating it yields CASSLAGGLSYEQYF.

The chain links TRBV14 to TRBJ2-1; D may be TRBD2 (5 bases). The CDR3 runs 12 residues. Germline-derived CDR1 and CDR2 are SGHDN and FVKESK. The germline V and J ends were trimmed by 1 base and 12 bases, with 10 bases remaining between them. CDR3 region: CASSQVGGGQFF. CDR3 coding DNA: TGTGCCAGCAGCCAAGTAGGAGGCGGGCAGTTCTTC.

The chain is built from TRBV20-1 and TRBJ2-1; TRBD2 agrees at 9 bases. The CDR3 sequence is 13 residues long. The germline gives CDR1 DFQATT, CDR2 SNEGSKA (reference sequence). Trimming took 1 base from V and 8 from J; bases not matched to a gene: 3. CDR3 amino acids: CSARGGGAHEQFF. DNA of the CDR3: TGCAGTGCTAGAGGCGGGGGGGCGCATGAGCAGTTCTTC.

This clonotype was observed once. V gene TRBV7-2 combines with J gene TRBJ2-2; 7 nucleotides agree with TRBD1. The germline V gene has CDR1 SGHTA and CDR2 FQGNSA. There are 16 residues in the CDR3. V lost 7 bases, J lost 4 bases, and 12 bases stayed unmatched. CDR3: CASTPSGTEATGELFF. As DNA, the CDR3 is TGTGCCAGCACACCTTCCGGGACAGAGGCCACCGGGGAGCTGTTTTTT.

In regard to this clonotype: The junction departs from germline at one end; a sequencing error may be responsible. The chain joins TRBV6-5 to TRBJ2-3; D may be TRBD1 or TRBD2 (5 bases each). The CDR3 runs 15 residues. CDR1 is MNHEY, CDR2 SVGAGI, per germline. Written as DNA, the CDR3 is TGTGCCAGCCTCCCGGCGGCAGGGAGCATAGATACGCAGTATTTT. It codes for CASLPAAGSIDTQYF.

This sequence joins TRBV29-1 and TRBJ2-2, with D tentatively TRBD1 or TRBD2 (6 bases each). Germline V gene data show CDR1 as SQVTM and CDR2 as ANQGSEA. V lost 3 bases and J lost 6, with 11 bases in between. The CDR3 has 13 residues. Here the CDR3 DNA reads TGCAGCGTTGATAGGGGGGCGGCCGGGGAGCTGTTTTTT. Its translation is CSVDRGAAGELFF.

The chain couples TRBV9 to TRBJ1-2; D possibly corresponds to TRBD1 (5 bases). Per the germline V gene, CDR1 is SGDLS and CDR2 is YYNGEE. Trimming shortened V by 0 bases and J by 2 bases, and 17 bases separated the two germline ends. CDR3 length: 17 residues. The CDR3 nucleotides are TGTGCCAGCAGCGTAGCTAGGGAGACAGACTTAAACTATGGCTACACCTTC. Residues: CASSVARETDLNYGYTF.

The V and J genes are TRBV9 and TRBJ2-6; D not certain. This CDR3 region has 14 residues. CDR1 and CDR2 from the germline V gene are SGDLS and YYNGEE. With 6 bases removed from V and 0 bases from J, the gap between germline ends came to 7 bases. The CDR3 here is CASTPSSGANVLTF. The CDR3, as DNA: TGTGCCAGCACGCCGAGCTCTGGGGCCAACGTCCTGACTTTC. Full variable domain (rest looked up from reference TRBV9 and TRBJ2-6): DSGVTQTPKHLITATGQRVTLRCSPRSGDLSVYWYQQSLDQGLQFLIQYYNGEERAKGNILERFSAQQFPDLHSELNLSSLELGDSALYFCASTPSSGANVLTFGAGSRLTVL.

J is TRBJ1-5 and V is TRBV27; no clear D. Germline values: CDR1 MNHEY, CDR2 SMNVEV (reference sequence). The CDR3 is made up of 14 amino acids. The V gene lost 7 bases and the J gene lost 5 bases, with 15 bases spanning the gap. CDR3 residues: CASMATGWHQPQHF. The CDR3 DNA reads as TGTGCCAGCATGGCTACCGGGTGGCATCAGCCCCAGCATTTT.

The chain carries TRBV29-1 and TRBJ1-1; possible D gene TRBD1, 6 bases. The V and J ends lost 4 bases and 1 base respectively, with 10 bases between them. From germline, CDR1 is SQVTM and CDR2 ANQGSEA. CDR3 length: 13 amino acids. CDR3 nucleotide sequence: TGCAGCGTTGCGGGGGGCAGGAACACTGAAGCTTTCTTT. Translation: CSVAGGRNTEAFF.

This chain uses TRBV27 with TRBJ1-1, with a tentative D call TRBD1 (5 bases). V lost 0 bases and J 3 bases, leaving 14 bases between the germline ends. The germline V gene encodes CDR1 MNHEY and CDR2 SMNVEV (reference sequence). The CDR3 extends over 16 amino acids. CDR3 sequence: CASSLSIGGADTEAFF. CDR3 in DNA: TGTGCCAGCAGTTTATCGATCGGGGGAGCGGACACTGAAGCTTTCTTT.

This clonotype was detected a few times. This chain joins TRBV2 and TRBJ2-7; no clear D. V lost 1 base, J lost 5 bases, and 9 bases lay in between. CDR1 is SNHLY and CDR2 is FYNNEI in the germline V gene. There are 13 residues in the CDR3. The CDR3 loop is CASSEETADEQYF. In DNA, the CDR3 is TGTGCCAGCAGTGAAGAGACGGCGGACGAGCAGTACTTC.

The genes are TRBV29-1 and TRBJ1-2, with 7 nucleotides matching TRBD1. Germline CDR1 reads SQVTM; CDR2 reads ANQGSEA. J lost 6 bases, V lost 5 bases, and 9 bases had no gene match. The length of the CDR3 is 13 residues. CDR3 loop: CSVTDRAKDGYTF. CDR3 bases: TGCAGCGTTACTGACAGGGCTAAGGATGGCTACACCTTC.

The rearrangement uses TRBV27 and TRBJ2-3; 7 bases map to TRBD1. The CDR3 consists of 12 residues. The trim removed 9 bases at V and 6 bases at J, leaving 6 bases unmatched. Germline CDR1 and CDR2: MNHEY and SMNVEV (reference sequence). This chain's CDR3 is CASRQGGDTQYF. DNA of the CDR3: TGTGCCAGTCGACAGGGTGGCGATACGCAGTATTTT.

The chain joins TRBV5-4 to TRBJ1-1; 10 bases map to TRBD1. This CDR3 spans 15 amino acids. The V gene end was trimmed by 1 base and the J gene end by 4 bases; junction bases not matched to a gene: 4. Per germline, CDR1 SGHNT and CDR2 YYREEE (reference sequence). DNA of the CDR3: TGTGCCAGCAGCTTGTGGACAGGGGGAGGCACTGAAGCTTTCTTT. Its translation: CASSLWTGGGTEAFF.

The genes are TRBV5-4 and TRBJ2-2, with 7 positions matching TRBD1. The V segment lost 5 bases and the J segment 0 bases; nucleotides outside the gene matches: 1. This CDR3 comprises 14 residues. The germline gives CDR1 SGHNT, CDR2 YYREEE (reference sequence). This chain's CDR3 is CASSTGANTGELFF. DNA of the CDR3: TGTGCCAGCAGTACAGGGGCGAACACCGGGGAGCTGTTTTTT. Looking up the rest from reference TRBV5-4 and TRBJ2-2 gives the full variable domain: ETGVTQSPTHLIKTRGQQVTLRCSSQSGHNTVSWYQQALGQGPQFIFQYYREEENGRGNFPPRFSGLQFPNYSSELNVNALELDDSALYLCASSTGANTGELFFGEGSRLTVL.

V is TRBV20-1 and J is TRBJ2-2, with TRBD1 matching over 8 bases. V gave up 4 bases and J gave up 3 bases; unmatched junction bases: 1. Germline V gene sequence: CDR1 DFQATT, CDR2 SNEGSKA (reference sequence). The length of the CDR3 is 13 residues. The CDR3 DNA sequence: TGCAGTGCTACGGACAGGGACACCGGGGAGCTGTTTTTT. It encodes CSATDRDTGELFF.